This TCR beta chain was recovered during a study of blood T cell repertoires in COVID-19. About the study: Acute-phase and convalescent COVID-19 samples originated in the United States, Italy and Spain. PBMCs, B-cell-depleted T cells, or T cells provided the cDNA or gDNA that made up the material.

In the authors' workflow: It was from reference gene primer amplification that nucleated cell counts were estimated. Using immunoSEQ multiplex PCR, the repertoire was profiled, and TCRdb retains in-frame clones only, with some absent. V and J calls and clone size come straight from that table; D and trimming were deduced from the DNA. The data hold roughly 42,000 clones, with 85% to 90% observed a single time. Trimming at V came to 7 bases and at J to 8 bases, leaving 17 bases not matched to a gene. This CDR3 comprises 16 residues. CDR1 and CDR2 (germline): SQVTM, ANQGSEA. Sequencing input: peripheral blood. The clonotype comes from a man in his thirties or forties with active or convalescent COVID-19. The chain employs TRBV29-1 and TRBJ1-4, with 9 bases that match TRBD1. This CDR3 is CSGSLAPGQGPEKLFF. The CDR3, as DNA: TGCAGCGGCTCGTTAGCCCCGGGACAGGGTCCCGAAAAACTGTTTTTT.